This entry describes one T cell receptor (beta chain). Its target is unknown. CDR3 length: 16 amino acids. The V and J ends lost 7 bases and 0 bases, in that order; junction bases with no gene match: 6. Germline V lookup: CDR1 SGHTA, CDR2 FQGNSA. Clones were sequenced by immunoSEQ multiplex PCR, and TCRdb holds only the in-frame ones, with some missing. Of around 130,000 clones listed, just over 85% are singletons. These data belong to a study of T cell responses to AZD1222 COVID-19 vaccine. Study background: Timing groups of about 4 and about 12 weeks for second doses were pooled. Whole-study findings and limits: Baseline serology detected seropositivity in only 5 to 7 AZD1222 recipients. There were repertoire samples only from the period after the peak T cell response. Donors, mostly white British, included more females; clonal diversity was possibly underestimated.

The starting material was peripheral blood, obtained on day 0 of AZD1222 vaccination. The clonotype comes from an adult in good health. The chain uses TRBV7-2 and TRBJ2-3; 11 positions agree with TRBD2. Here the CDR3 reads CASNLRLAGSTDTQYF. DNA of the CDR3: TGTGCCAGCAACCTGAGACTAGCGGGAAGCACAGATACGCAGTATTTT.